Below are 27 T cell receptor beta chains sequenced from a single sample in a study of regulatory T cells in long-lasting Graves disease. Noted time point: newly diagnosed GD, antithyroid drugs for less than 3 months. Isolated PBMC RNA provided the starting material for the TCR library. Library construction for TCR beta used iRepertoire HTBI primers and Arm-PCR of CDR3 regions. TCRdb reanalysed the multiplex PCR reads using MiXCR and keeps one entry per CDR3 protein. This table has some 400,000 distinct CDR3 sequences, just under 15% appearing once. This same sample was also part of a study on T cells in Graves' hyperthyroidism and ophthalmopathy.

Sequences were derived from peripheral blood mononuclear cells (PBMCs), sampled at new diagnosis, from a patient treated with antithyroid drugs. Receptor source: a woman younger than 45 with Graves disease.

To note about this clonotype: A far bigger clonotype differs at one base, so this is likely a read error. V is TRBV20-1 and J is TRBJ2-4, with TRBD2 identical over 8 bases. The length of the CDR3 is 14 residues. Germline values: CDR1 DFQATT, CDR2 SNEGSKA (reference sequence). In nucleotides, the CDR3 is TGCAGTGCTAGAGACTCGAAGGGACTAGTTGAGCAGTCCTTC. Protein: CSARDSKGLVEQSF.

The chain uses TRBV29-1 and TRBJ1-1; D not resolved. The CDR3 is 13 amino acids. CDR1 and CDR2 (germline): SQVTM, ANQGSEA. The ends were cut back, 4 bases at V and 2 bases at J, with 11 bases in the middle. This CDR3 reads CSVVQRLNTEAFF. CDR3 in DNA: TGCAGCGTTGTACAGAGACTAAACACTGAAGCTTTCTTT.

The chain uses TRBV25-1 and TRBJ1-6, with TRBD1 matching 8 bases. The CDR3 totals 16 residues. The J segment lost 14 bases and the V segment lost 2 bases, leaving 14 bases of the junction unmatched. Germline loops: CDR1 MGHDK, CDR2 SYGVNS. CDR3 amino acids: CASSEPRQGRSSALHF. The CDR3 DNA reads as TGTGCCAGCAGTGAACCCCGACAGGGGCGATCTTCGGCCCTCCACTTT.

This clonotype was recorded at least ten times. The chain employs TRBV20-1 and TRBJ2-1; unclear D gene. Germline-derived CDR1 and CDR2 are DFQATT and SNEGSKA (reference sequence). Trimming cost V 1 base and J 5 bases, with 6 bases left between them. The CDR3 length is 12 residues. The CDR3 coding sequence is TGCAGTGCTAGAGGTTCTAACAATGAGCAGTTCTTC. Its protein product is CSARGSNNEQFF.

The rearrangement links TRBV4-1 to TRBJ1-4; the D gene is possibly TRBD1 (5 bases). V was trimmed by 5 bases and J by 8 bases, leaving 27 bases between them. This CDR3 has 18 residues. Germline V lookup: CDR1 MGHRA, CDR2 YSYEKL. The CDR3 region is CASSDGTPIQNRGEKLFF. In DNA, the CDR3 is TGCGCCAGCAGCGACGGTACGCCCATACAAAACCGGGGGGAAAAACTGTTTTTT.

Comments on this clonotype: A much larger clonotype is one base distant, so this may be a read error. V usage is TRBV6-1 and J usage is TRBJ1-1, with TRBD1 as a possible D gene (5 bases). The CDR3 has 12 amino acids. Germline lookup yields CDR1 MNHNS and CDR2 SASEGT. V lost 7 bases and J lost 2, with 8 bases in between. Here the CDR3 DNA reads TGTGCCAGCACCCAGGGTAACACTGAAGCTTTCTTT. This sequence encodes CASTQGNTEAFF.

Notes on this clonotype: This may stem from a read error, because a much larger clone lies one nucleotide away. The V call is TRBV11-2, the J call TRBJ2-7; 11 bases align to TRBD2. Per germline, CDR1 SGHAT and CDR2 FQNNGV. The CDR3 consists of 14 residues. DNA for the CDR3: TGTGCCATCAGCCTGGGACTAGCGGCCTACGAGCAGTACTTC. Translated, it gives CAISLGLAAYEQYF.

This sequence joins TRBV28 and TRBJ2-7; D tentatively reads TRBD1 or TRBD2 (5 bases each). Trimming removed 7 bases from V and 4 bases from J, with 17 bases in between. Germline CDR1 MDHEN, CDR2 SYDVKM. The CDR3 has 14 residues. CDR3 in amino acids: CASISPGRTYEQYF. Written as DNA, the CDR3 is TGTGCCAGCATCTCACCGGGACGAACTTACGAGCAGTACTTC. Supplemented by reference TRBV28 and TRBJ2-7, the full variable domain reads DVKVTQSSRYLVKRTGEKVFLECVQDMDHENMFWYRQDPGLGLRLIYFSYDVKMKEKGDIPEGYSVSREKKERFSLILESASTNQTSMYLCASISPGRTYEQYFGPGTRLTVT.

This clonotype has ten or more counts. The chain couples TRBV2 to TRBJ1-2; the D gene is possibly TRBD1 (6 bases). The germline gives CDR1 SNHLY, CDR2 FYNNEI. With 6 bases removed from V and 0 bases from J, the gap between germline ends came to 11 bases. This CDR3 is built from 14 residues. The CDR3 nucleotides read TGTGCCAGCAGCTTAGGGGGGACTAACTATGGCTACACCTTC. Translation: CASSLGGTNYGYTF.

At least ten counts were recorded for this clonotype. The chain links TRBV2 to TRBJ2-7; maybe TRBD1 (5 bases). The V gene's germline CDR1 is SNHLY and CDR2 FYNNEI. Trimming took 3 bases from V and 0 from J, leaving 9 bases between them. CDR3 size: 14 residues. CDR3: CASSEQGPSYEQYF. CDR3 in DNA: TGTGCCAGCAGTGAGCAGGGTCCCTCCTACGAGCAGTACTTC.

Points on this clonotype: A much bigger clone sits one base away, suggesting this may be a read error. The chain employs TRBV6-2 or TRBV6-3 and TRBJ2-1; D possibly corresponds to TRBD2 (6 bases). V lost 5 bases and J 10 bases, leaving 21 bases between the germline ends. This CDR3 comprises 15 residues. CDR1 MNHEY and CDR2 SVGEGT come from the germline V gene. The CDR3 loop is CASSVYGTAPYEQFF. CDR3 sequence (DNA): TGTGCCAGCAGTGTTTACGGGACTGCCCCCTACGAGCAGTTCTTC.

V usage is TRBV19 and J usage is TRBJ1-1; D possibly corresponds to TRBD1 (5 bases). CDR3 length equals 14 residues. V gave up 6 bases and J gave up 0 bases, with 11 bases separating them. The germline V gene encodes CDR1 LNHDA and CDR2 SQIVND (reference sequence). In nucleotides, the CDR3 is TGTGCCAGTAGCCGGGGCGGGATGAACACTGAAGCTTTCTTT. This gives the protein CASSRGGMNTEAFF. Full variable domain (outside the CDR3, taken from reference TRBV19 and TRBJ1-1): DGGITQSPKYLFRKEGQNVTLSCEQNLNHDAMYWYRQDPGQGLRLIYYSQIVNDFQKGDIAEGYSVSREKKESFPLTVTSAQKNPTAFYLCASSRGGMNTEAFFGQGTRLTVV.

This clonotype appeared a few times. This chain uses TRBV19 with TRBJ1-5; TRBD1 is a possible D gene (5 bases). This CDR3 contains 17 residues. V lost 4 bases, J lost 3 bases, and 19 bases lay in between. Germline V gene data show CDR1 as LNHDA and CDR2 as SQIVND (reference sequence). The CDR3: CASSKNRGLVSNQPQHF. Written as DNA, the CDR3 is TGTGCCAGTAGTAAAAACCGGGGACTCGTTTCCAATCAGCCCCAGCATTTT.

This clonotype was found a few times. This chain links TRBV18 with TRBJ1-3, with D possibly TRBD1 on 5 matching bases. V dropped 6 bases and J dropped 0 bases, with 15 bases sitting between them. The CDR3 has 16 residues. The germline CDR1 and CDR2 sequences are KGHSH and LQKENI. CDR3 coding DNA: TGTGCCAGCTCTCAAAGCTTGACAGTCTCTGGAAACACCATATATTTT. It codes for CASSQSLTVSGNTIYF. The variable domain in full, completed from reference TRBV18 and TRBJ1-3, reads NAGVMQNPRHLVRRRGQEARLRCSPMKGHSHVYWYRQLPEEGLKFMVYLQKENIIDESGMPKERFSAEFPKEGPSILRIQQVVRGDSAAYFCASSQSLTVSGNTIYFGEGSWLTVV.

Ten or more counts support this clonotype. Here the CDR3 DNA reads TGTGCCAGCAGCGGTAGCGGAAAGGACACCGGGGAGCTGTTTTTT. Translation gives CASSGSGKDTGELFF. The V and J genes are TRBV11-2 and TRBJ2-2; the D gene is possibly TRBD2 (6 bases). V was pared by 5 bases and J by 3 bases, with 13 bases between. The CDR3 is 15 residues long. The germline CDR1 and CDR2 sequences are SGHAT and FQNNGV. Filled out from reference TRBV11-2 and TRBJ2-2, the complete variable domain reads EAGVAQSPRYKIIEKRQSVAFWCNPISGHATLYWYQQILGQGPKLLIQFQNNGVVDDSQLPKDRFSAERLKGVDSTLKIQPAKLEDSAVYLCASSGSGKDTGELFFGEGSRLTVL.

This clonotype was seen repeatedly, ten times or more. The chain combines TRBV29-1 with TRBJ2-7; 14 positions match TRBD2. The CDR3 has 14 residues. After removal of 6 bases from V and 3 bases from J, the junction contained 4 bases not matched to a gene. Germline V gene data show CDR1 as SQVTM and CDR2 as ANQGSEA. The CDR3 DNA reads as TGCAGCGTAGGGGGGACTAGCGGGAGCTACGAGCAGTACTTC. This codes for CSVGGTSGSYEQYF.

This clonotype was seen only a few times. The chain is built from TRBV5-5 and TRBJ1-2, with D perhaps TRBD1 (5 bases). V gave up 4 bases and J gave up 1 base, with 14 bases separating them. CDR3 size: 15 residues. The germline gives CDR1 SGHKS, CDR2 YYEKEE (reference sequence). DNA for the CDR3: TGTGCCAGCAGCCCATCTGACAGCATTAACTATGGCTACACCTTC. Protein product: CASSPSDSINYGYTF.

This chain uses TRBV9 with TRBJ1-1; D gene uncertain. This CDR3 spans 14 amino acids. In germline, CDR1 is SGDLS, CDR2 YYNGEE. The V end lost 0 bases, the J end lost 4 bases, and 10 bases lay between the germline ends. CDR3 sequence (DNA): TGTGCCAGCAGCGTAGCCCCGGGAAGCACTGAAGCTTTCTTT. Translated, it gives CASSVAPGSTEAFF.

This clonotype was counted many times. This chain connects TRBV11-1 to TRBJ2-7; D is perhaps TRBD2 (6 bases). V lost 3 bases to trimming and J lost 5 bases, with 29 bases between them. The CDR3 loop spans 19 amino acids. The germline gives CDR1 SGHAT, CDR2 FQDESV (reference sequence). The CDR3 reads CASSFTAFQSSAGLNEQYF. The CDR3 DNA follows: TGTGCCAGCAGCTTCACCGCCTTTCAGTCTAGCGCGGGCCTTAACGAGCAGTACTTC.

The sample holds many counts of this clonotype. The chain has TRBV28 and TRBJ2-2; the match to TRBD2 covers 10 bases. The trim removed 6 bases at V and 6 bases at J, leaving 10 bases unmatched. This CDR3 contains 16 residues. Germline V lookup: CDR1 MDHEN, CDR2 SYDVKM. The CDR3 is CASSITSGNIPGELFF. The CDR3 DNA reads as TGTGCCAGCAGCATAACTAGCGGGAACATCCCCGGGGAGCTGTTTTTT. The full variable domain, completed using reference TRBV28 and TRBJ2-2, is DVKVTQSSRYLVKRTGEKVFLECVQDMDHENMFWYRQDPGLGLRLIYFSYDVKMKEKGDIPEGYSVSREKKERFSLILESASTNQTSMYLCASSITSGNIPGELFFGEGSRLTVL.

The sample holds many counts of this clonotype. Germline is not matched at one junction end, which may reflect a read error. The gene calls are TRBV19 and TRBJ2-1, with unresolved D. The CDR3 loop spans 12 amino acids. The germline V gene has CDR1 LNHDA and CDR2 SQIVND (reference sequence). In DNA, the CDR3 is TGTGCCACTAGTCGATCCCGGAATGAGCAGTTCTTC. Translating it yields CATSRSRNEQFF.

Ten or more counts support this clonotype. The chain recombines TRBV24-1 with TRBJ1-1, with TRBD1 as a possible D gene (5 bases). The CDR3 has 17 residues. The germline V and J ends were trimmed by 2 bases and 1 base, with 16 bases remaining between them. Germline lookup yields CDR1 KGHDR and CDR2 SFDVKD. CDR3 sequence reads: CATSDSRLGVKNTEAFF. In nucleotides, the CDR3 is TGTGCCACCAGTGATTCCCGTTTAGGGGTAAAGAACACTGAAGCTTTCTTT.

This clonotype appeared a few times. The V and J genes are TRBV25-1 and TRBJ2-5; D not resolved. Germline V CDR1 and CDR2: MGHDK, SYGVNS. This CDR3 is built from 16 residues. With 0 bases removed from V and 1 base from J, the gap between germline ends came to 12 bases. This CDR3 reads CASSEYWAALQETQYF. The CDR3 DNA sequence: TGTGCCAGCAGTGAATACTGGGCAGCTCTCCAAGAGACCCAGTACTTC.

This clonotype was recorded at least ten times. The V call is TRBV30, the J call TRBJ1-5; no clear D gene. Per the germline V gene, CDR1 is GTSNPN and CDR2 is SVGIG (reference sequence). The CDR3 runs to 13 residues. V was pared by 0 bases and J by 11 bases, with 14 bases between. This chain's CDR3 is CAWSVSGFSAQHF. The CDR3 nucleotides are TGTGCCTGGAGTGTTTCTGGCTTTTCGGCCCAGCATTTT.

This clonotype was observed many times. The CDR3 sequence: CASSTGQGRNEQFF. The DNA of the CDR3 is TGCGCCAGCAGCACAGGACAGGGGCGTAATGAGCAGTTCTTC. The chain has TRBV5-1 and TRBJ2-5, with 9 nucleotides matching TRBD1. With the DNA end fitting TRBJ2-1 better, the J assignment may be wrong. The V gene's germline CDR1 is SGHRS and CDR2 YFSETQ. The CDR3 extends over 14 amino acids.

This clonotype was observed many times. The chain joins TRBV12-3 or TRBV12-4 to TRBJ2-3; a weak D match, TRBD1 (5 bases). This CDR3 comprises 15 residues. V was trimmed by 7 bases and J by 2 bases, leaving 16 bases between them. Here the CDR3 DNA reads TGTGCCAGCACTGAGACGCAGGGTTACACAGATACGCAGTATTTT. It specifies CASTETQGYTDTQYF.

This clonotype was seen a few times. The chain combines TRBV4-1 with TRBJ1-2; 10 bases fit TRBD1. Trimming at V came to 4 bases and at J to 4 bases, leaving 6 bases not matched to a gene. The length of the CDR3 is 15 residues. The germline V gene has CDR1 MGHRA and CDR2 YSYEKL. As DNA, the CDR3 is TGCGCCAGCAGCCGCCCGGGACAGGGGCCCTATGGCTACACCTTC. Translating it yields CASSRPGQGPYGYTF.